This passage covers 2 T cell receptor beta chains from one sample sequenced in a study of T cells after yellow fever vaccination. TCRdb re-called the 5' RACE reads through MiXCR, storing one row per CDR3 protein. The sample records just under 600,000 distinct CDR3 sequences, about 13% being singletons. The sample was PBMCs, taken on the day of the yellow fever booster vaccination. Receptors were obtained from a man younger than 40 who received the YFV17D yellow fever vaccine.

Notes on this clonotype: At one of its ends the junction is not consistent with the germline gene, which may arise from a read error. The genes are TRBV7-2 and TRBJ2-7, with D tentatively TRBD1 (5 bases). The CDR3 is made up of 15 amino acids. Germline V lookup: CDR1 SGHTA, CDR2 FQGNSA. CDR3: CASTLVSRDGYEQYF. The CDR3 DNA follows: TGTGCCAGCACCTTAGTCTCCAGGGATGGCTACGAGCAGTACTTC.

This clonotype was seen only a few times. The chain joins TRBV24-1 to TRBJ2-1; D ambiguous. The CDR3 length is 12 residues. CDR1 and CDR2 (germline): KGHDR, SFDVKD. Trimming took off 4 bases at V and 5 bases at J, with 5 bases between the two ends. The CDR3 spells CATSEFDNEQFF. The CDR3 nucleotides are TGTGCCACCAGTGAATTCGACAATGAGCAGTTCTTC.